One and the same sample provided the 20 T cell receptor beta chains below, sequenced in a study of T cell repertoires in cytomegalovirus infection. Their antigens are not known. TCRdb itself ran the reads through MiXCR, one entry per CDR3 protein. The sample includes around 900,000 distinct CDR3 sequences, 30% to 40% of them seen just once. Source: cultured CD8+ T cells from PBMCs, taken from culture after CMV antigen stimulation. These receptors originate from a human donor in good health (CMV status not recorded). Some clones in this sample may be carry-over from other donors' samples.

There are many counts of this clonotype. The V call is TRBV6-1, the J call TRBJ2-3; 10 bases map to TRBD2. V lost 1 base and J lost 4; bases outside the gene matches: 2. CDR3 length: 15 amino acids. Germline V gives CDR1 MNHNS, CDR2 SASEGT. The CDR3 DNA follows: TGTGCCAGCAGTGAAGAAGCGGGGGGGCCAGATACGCAGTATTTT. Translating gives CASSEEAGGPDTQYF.

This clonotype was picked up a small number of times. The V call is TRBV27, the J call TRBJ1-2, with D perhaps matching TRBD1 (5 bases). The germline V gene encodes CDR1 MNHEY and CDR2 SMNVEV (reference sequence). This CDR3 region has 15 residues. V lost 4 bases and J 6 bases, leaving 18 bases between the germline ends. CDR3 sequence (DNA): TGTGCCAGCAGTTCAGCCTGGGGACGGAGTGATGGCTACACCTTC. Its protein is CASSSAWGRSDGYTF.

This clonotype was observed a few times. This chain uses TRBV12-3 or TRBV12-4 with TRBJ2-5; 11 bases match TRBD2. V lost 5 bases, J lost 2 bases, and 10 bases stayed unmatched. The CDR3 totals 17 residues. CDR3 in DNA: TGTGCCAGCAGTCTCAGCCTACTAGCGGGGGCTCAAGAGACCCAGTACTTC. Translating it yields CASSLSLLAGAQETQYF.

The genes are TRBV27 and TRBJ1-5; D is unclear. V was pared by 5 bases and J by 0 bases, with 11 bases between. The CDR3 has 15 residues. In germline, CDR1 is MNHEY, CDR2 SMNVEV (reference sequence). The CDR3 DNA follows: TGTGCCAGCAGTCCTCGTTCCTATAGCAATCAGCCCCAGCATTTT. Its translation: CASSPRSYSNQPQHF.

The CDR3 DNA follows: TGTGCCAGCAGCGACAGGGGGCAACCCTATGGCTACACCTTC. As protein: CASSDRGQPYGYTF. This sequence joins TRBV6-1 and TRBJ1-2; 10 nucleotides align to TRBD1. Germline CDR1 MNHNS, CDR2 SASEGT. The CDR3 is 14 amino acids. V lost 6 bases to trimming and J lost 4 bases; unmatched junction nucleotides: 5.

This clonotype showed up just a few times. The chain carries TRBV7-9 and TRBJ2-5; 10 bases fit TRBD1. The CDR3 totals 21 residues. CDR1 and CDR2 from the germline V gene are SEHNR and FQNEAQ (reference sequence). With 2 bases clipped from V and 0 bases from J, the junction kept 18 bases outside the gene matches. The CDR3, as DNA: TGTGCCAGCAGCTTAAAGCGCCGGGGACAGGGGAATGGGTGGCACCAAGAGACCCAGTACTTC. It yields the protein CASSLKRRGQGNGWHQETQYF.

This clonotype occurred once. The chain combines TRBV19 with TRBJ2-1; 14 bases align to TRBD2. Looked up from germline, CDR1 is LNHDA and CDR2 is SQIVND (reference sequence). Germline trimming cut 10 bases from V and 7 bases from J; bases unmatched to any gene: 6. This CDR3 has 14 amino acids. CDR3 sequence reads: CANTRLAGGNEQFF. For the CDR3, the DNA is TGTGCCAATACCCGACTAGCGGGGGGGAATGAGCAGTTCTTC.

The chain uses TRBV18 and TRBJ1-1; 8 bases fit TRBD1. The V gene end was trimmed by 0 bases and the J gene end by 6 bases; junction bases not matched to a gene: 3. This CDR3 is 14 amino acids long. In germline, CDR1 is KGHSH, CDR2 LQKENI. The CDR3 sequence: CASSPPNRGAEAFF. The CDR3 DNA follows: TGTGCCAGCTCACCACCGAACAGGGGGGCTGAAGCTTTCTTT. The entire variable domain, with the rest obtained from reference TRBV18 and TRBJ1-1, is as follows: NAGVMQNPRHLVRRRGQEARLRCSPMKGHSHVYWYRQLPEEGLKFMVYLQKENIIDESGMPKERFSAEFPKEGPSILRIQQVVRGDSAAYFCASSPPNRGAEAFFGQGTRLTVV.

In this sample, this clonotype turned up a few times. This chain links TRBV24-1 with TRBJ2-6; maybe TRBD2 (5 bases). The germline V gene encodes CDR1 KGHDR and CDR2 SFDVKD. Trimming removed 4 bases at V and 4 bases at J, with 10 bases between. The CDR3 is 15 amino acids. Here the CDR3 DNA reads TGTGCCACCAGTGAGCGGGCAGCAGGGGCCAACGTCCTGACTTTC. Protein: CATSERAAGANVLTF.

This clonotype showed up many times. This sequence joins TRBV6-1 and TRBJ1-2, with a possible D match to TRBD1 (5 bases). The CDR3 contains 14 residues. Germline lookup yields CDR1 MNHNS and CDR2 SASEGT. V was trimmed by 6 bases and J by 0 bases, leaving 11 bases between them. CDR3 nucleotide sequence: TGTGCCAGCAGGCCAGGGCCTGCTAACTATGGCTACACCTTC. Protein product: CASRPGPANYGYTF.

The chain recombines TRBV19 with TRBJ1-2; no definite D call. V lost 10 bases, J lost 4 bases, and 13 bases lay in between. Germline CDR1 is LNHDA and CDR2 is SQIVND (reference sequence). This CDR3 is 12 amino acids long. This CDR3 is CATQESVYGYTF. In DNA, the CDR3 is TGTGCCACCCAGGAGTCTGTCTATGGCTACACCTTC.

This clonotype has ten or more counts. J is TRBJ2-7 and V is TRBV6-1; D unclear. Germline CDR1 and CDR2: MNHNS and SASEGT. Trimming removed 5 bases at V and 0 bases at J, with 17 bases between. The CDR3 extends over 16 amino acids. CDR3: CASSPLLDVDSYEQYF. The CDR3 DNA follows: TGTGCCAGCAGTCCCCTCCTCGACGTGGACTCCTACGAGCAGTACTTC.

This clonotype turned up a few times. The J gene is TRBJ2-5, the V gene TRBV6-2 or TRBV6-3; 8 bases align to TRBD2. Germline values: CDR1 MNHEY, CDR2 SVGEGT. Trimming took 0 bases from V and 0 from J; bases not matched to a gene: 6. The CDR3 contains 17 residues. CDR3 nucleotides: TGTGCCAGCAGTTACTCGGTACGGCGGGGGGACCAAGAGACCCAGTACTTC. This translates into CASSYSVRRGDQETQYF.

CDR3 in amino acids: CASSAPYRGPREKLFF. The CDR3 region has the DNA TGTGCCAGCAGTGCTCCATACAGGGGGCCGCGGGAAAAACTGTTTTTT. The rearrangement joins TRBV6-1 to TRBJ1-4, with TRBD1 identical over 9 bases. Trimming cost V 4 bases and J 8 bases; bases outside gene matches: 11. Germline V gives CDR1 MNHNS, CDR2 SASEGT. CDR3 length: 16 amino acids.

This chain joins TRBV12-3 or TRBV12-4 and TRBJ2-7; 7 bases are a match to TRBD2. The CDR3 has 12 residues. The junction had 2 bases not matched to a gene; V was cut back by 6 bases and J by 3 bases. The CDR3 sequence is CASSRDYYEQYV. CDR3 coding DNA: TGTGCCAGCAGCCGGGACTACTACGAGCAGTACGTC.

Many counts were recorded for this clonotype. The DNA for the CDR3 is TGTGCCAGCAGCTTAGGGCTTGAAGGCTACGAGCAGTACGTC. Translating gives CASSLGLEGYEQYV. The V and J genes are TRBV7-8 and TRBJ2-7; no definite D call. V shed 1 base and J shed 3 bases, with 10 bases lying between them. The CDR3 length is 14 residues. In germline, CDR1 is SGHVS, CDR2 FQNEAQ.

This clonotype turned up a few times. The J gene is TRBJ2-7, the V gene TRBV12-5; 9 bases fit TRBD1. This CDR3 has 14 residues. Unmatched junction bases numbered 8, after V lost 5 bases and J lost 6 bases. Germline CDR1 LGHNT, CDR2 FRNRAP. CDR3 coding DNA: TGTGCTAGTGGTCCGGGACAGGGTGCTGGCGAGCAGTACTTC. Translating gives CASGPGQGAGEQYF. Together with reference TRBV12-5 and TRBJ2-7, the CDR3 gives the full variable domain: DARVTQTPRHKVTEMGQEVTMRCQPILGHNTVFWYRQTMMQGLELLAYFRNRAPLDDSGMPKDRFSAEMPDATLATLKIQPSEPRDSAVYFCASGPGQGAGEQYFGPGTRLTVT.

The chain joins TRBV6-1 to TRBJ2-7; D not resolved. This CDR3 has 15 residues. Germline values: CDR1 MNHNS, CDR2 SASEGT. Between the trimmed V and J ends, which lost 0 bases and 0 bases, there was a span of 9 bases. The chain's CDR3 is CASSEAPPLSYEQYF. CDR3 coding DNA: TGTGCCAGCAGTGAAGCCCCTCCGCTCTCCTACGAGCAGTACTTC.

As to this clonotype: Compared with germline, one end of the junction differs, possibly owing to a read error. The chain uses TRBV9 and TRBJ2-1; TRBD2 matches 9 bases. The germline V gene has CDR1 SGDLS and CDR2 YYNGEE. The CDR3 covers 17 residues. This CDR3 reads CTSSAGGGKPPQFEQFF. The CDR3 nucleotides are TGTACCAGCAGCGCGGGGGGGGGAAAACCCCCACAATTTGAGCAGTTCTTC.

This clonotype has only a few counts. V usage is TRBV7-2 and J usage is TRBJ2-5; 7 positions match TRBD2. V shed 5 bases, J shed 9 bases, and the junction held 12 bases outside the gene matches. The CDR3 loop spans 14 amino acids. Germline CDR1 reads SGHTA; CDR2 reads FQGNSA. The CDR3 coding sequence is TGTGCCAGCAGCCAGGACTACCTGGGGGGGGCCCAGTACTTC. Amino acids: CASSQDYLGGAQYF.